Each of the 18 T cell receptor beta chains below was sequenced from the same sample in a study of graft-versus-host responses after intestinal transplantation. Antigens for these TCRs are unknown. Method: immunoSEQ multiplex PCR; TCRdb's copy keeps in-frame clones and lacks some. Of tens of thousands of clones listed, about 90% are singletons. Sample: unstimulated CD8+ T cells sorted from spleen or lymph node cells, taken before intestinal transplant. These receptor sequences come from a human donor who received an intestinal transplant.

CDR3 nucleotides: TGCGCCAGCAGCCACCATCAATCGGCAGGGTGGGGAAATCCACAGATGGATACGCAGTATTTT. This gives the protein CASSHHQSAGWGNPQMDTQYF. The chain recombines TRBV5-1 with TRBJ2-3; TRBD1 is a possible D gene (5 bases). This CDR3 region has 21 residues. The germline gives CDR1 SGHRS, CDR2 YFSETQ. Trimming removed 4 bases from V and 6 bases from J, with 36 bases in between.

The chain combines TRBV28 with TRBJ1-1; D uncertain. There are 15 residues in the CDR3. With 1 base removed from V and 6 bases from J, the gap between germline ends came to 15 bases. Germline V CDR1 and CDR2: MDHEN, SYDVKM. The CDR3 reads CASSLSEGGWAEAFF. In nucleotides, the CDR3 is TGTGCCAGCAGTTTATCCGAGGGCGGCTGGGCTGAAGCTTTCTTT.

The chain joins TRBV5-1 to TRBJ2-1, with D tentatively TRBD2 (6 bases). V was cut by 3 bases and J by 5 bases, with 18 bases left in between. The germline gives CDR1 SGHRS, CDR2 YFSETQ. The CDR3 is 16 amino acids. The chain's CDR3 is CASSSLLPGGHNEQFF. The CDR3 DNA sequence: TGCGCCAGCAGCTCTCTACTCCCCGGGGGTCACAATGAGCAGTTCTTC. The full variable domain, with the rest looked up from reference TRBV5-1 and TRBJ2-1, is KAGVTQTPRYLIKTRGQQVTLSCSPISGHRSVSWYQQTPGQGLQFLFEYFSETQRNKGNFPGRFSGRQFSNSRSEMNVSTLELGDSALYLCASSSLLPGGHNEQFFGPGTRLTVL.

The rearrangement uses TRBV4-1 and TRBJ1-1, with 8 bases matching TRBD1. The CDR3 sequence is 16 residues long. Trimming took 4 bases from V and 2 from J; bases not matched to a gene: 9. Germline CDR1 and CDR2: MGHRA and YSYEKL. CDR3 sequence reads: CASSPSVTGANTEAFF. CDR3 coding DNA: TGCGCCAGCAGCCCCTCAGTGACAGGGGCAAACACTGAAGCTTTCTTT.

This sequence joins TRBV6-6 and TRBJ2-5, with 12 bases matching TRBD2. The CDR3 has 15 amino acids. Germline CDR1 and CDR2: MNHNY and SVGAGI (reference sequence). The V gene end was trimmed by 4 bases and the J gene end by 0 bases; junction bases not matched to a gene: 0. CDR3 bases: TGTGCCAGCAGTTGGACTAGCGGGGACCAAGAGACCCAGTACTTC. This encodes CASSWTSGDQETQYF.

The chain couples TRBV4-1 to TRBJ1-5, with 7 bases that match TRBD1. J lost 5 bases, V lost 1 base, and 8 bases had no gene match. Germline V CDR1 and CDR2: MGHRA, YSYEKL. The CDR3 length is 16 residues. CDR3 protein: CASSQVPRGSDQPQHF. The DNA for the CDR3 is TGCGCCAGCAGCCAAGTGCCCAGGGGGTCGGATCAGCCCCAGCATTTT.

The gene calls are TRBV7-3 and TRBJ2-7; D is perhaps TRBD1 (6 bases). In germline, CDR1 is SGHTA, CDR2 FQGTGA. Trimming removed 5 bases from V and 0 bases from J, with 8 bases in between. There are 13 residues in the CDR3. Here the CDR3 DNA reads TGTGCCAGCAGCCAGGGGCCCTCCTACGAGCAGTACTTC. It encodes CASSQGPSYEQYF.

The chain employs TRBV11-2 and TRBJ2-7; D remains unclear. Germline V gene data show CDR1 as SGHAT and CDR2 as FQNNGV. The CDR3 consists of 14 residues. The V gene lost 6 bases and the J gene lost 1 base, with 13 bases spanning the gap. The CDR3 nucleotides read TGTGCCAGCAGGTTAATGAGGTGGTCCTACGAGCAGTACTTC. Translation gives CASRLMRWSYEQYF.

With respect to this clone: Just one base apart from a much larger clone, this may be a read error. In nucleotides, the CDR3 is TGTGCCAGCAGTGAGGGGAGCTCCTACAATGAGCAGTTCTTC. This codes for CASSEGSSYNEQFF. The chain joins TRBV6-1 to TRBJ2-1, with D maybe TRBD2 (5 bases). Trimming shortened V by 3 bases and J by 0 bases, and 6 bases separated the two germline ends. The CDR3 length is 14 residues. Germline V CDR1 and CDR2: MNHNS, SASEGT.

V is TRBV10-3 and J is TRBJ2-1, with D possibly matching TRBD2 (7 bases). The CDR3 is 15 residues long. Germline V CDR1 and CDR2: ENHRY, SYGVKD. Trimming removed 10 bases at V and 2 bases at J, with 18 bases between. The CDR3 loop reads CATRGAEEPYNEQFF. The CDR3, as DNA: TGTGCCACCCGGGGGGCGGAAGAGCCCTACAATGAGCAGTTCTTC.

This chain uses TRBV10-1 with TRBJ2-7; no definite D call. CDR3 length: 11 amino acids. Per the germline V gene, CDR1 is WNHNN and CDR2 is SYGVQD (reference sequence). V lost 4 bases and J 10 bases, leaving 11 bases between the germline ends. CDR3 nucleotides: TGCGCCAGCAGTGGCTACCTCGCCCAGTACTTC. Protein sequence: CASSGYLAQYF.

The V call is TRBV4-1, the J call TRBJ2-5, with 9 bases identical to TRBD2. The CDR3 runs 21 residues. Trimming removed 1 base from V and 2 bases from J; junction bases left unmatched: 20. From germline, CDR1 is MGHRA and CDR2 YSYEKL. CDR3 sequence: CASSQGHTIGAGGYLQETQYF. Written as DNA, the CDR3 is TGCGCCAGCAGCCAAGGGCACACTATAGGAGCGGGGGGCTACCTTCAAGAGACCCAGTACTTC.

This chain uses TRBV29-1 with TRBJ1-1; 7 bases are shared with TRBD1. This CDR3 has 18 residues. Germline V CDR1 and CDR2: SQVTM, ANQGSEA. J lost 1 base, V lost 5 bases, and 19 bases had no gene match. As DNA, the CDR3 is TGCAGCGTTACAGGGACAGAAGAACTACTCGGTGGGAACACTGAAGCTTTCTTT. It codes for CSVTGTEELLGGNTEAFF.

This chain joins TRBV7-6 and TRBJ2-2, with D perhaps TRBD1 (5 bases). The CDR3 has 12 residues. Germline CDR1 reads SGHVS; CDR2 reads FNYEAQ. The V gene lost 11 bases and the J gene lost 2 bases, with 9 bases spanning the gap. The chain's CDR3 is CAFRENTGELFF. CDR3 DNA sequence: TGTGCCTTCAGGGAAAACACCGGGGAGCTGTTTTTT.

This clone has more than one count but fewer than ten. This chain links TRBV7-6 with TRBJ2-2; D is perhaps TRBD2 (5 bases). This CDR3 comprises 14 residues. Trimming removed 5 bases from V and 2 bases from J, with 9 bases in between. Germline V gene data show CDR1 as SGHVS and CDR2 as FNYEAQ. Written as DNA, the CDR3 is TGTGCCAGCAGCCGAGCGGTAAACACCGGGGAGCTGTTTTTT. This codes for CASSRAVNTGELFF. Combining the CDR3 with reference TRBV7-6 and TRBJ2-2 gives the whole variable domain GAGVSQSPRYKVTKRGQDVALRCDPISGHVSLYWYRQALGQGPEFLTYFNYEAQQDKSGLPNDRFSAERPEGSISTLTIQRTEQRDSAMYRCASSRAVNTGELFFGEGSRLTVL.

This clone was seen only a few times. J is TRBJ2-2 and V is TRBV5-6; possible D gene TRBD2, 5 bases. The length of the CDR3 is 13 residues. The V gene's germline CDR1 is SGHDT and CDR2 YYEEEE. Trimming stripped 4 bases from V and 7 bases from J, with 11 bases between. The CDR3 sequence is CASSRTEGGELFF. CDR3 DNA: TGTGCCAGCAGCCGTACAGAGGGCGGGGAGCTGTTTTTT.

The V gene is TRBV7-9, the J gene TRBJ2-1; 9 positions match TRBD2. The CDR3 totals 15 residues. With V trimmed by 5 bases and J by 9 bases, 11 bases remained unmatched. In germline, CDR1 is SEHNR, CDR2 FQNEAQ (reference sequence). The CDR3 loop is CASSHQREAHSEQFF. In DNA, the CDR3 is TGTGCCAGCAGCCACCAGCGGGAGGCCCATAGTGAGCAGTTCTTC.

This rearrangement joins TRBV21-1 to TRBJ2-5; TRBD1 was called by the table and not checked on the DNA. TRBV21-1 is noted as a pseudogene. CDR3 length: 14 amino acids. CDR3 nucleotide sequence: TGTGCCAGCAGCAAGAGACAGGGCCAAGAGACCCAGTACTTC. Translating gives CASSKRQGQETQYF.